This is a list of T cell receptor beta chains from one sample in a study of blood T cell repertoires in COVID-19. The assay was immunoSEQ multiplex PCR, and TCRdb's table has in-frame clones only and misses some. The sample includes 130,000 or so clones, around 83% of them seen just once. The material sequenced was peripheral blood. All receptors come from a human donor in a cohort sampled during active COVID-19. Each CDR3 is given with its conserved first and last residue. D genes are given only for firm matches. Rows may omit the clone size; those that give it use once, few, many or a size class.

.	TRBJ1-5	.	TRBV9	TGTGCCAGCAGCGCGGACAACAATCAGCCCCAGCATTTT	CASSADNNQPQHF
.	TRBJ2-3	.	TRBV28	TGTGCCAGCAGTTTAGGGGGGGCTGGGGTAGATACGCAGTATTTT	CASSLGGAGVDTQYF
.	TRBJ2-1	TRBD2	TRBV5-1	TGCGCCAGCAGCTTGCCAGCGGGGGCCCCCTACAATGAGCAGTTCTTC	CASSLPAGAPYNEQFF
.	TRBJ1-1	.	TRBV24-1	TGTGCCACCAGTGACCCTCCACTGGACCAGGGGCCTTTCTTT	CATSDPPLDQGPFF
.	TRBJ2-5	.	TRBV18	TGTGCCAGCTCACTTAATCAAGAGACCCAGTACTTC	CASSLNQETQYF
once	TRBJ2-3	.	TRBV3-1/TRBV3-2	TGTGCCAGCAGCCAAGAGTGGAGGGGAACAGATACGCAGTATTTT	CASSQEWRGTDTQYF
.	TRBJ2-1	.	TRBV12-5	TGTGCTAGTGGTTCTCAGAGTAGCGGTTGGGGCCCTATCCACAATGAGCAGTTCTTC	CASGSQSSGWGPIHNEQFF
.	TRBJ1-3	.	TRBV12-3/TRBV12-4	TGTGCCAGCAGTTTAACAGTAAACACCATATATTTT	CASSLTVNTIYF
.	TRBJ2-5	TRBD2	TRBV5-5	TGTGCCAGCAGCTCAACGCCCCCGGGACTAGCGGGAGCGGCCCAGTACTTC	CASSSTPPGLAGAAQYF
once	TRBJ1-5	TRBD1	TRBV6-5	TGTGCCAGCAGTTACTCGGGGACAGGGTCACCCCAGCATTTT	CASSYSGTGSPQHF
.	TRBJ2-3	TRBD2	TRBV6-2/TRBV6-3	TGTGCCAGCAGTTTGGGGACTAGCGGGGGTAGCACAGATACGCAGTATTTT	CASSLGTSGGSTDTQYF
.	TRBJ1-2	TRBD1	TRBV5-5	TGTGCCAGCAGCTGGACAGGGGACGCTAACTATGGCTACACCTTC	CASSWTGDANYGYTF
.	TRBJ2-3	TRBD2	TRBV28	TGTGCCAGCAGTTTCGTCCGAGGGACTAGCGGATTCACAGATACGCAGTATTTT	CASSFVRGTSGFTDTQYF
.	TRBJ1-3	.	TRBV7-8	TGTGCCAGCAGAGTGACGGGAACCTCTGGAAACACCATATATTTT	CASRVTGTSGNTIYF
.	TRBJ2-3	.	TRBV5-6	TGTGCCAGCAGCTTACCTAGCGTAGCTAGCACAGATACGCAGTATTTT	CASSLPSVASTDTQYF
.	TRBJ1-1	.	TRBV7-2	TGTGCCAGCAGCTTAGACCCCTACCTTGAAGCTTTCTTT	CASSLDPYLEAFF
.	TRBJ2-5	.	TRBV21-1	TGTGCCGACGAGGCGGCGGAAGGGGCCCAAGAGACCCAGTACTTC	CADEAAEGAQETQYF
.	TRBJ2-1	TRBD2	TRBV11-3	TGTGCCAGCAGCTTAGGAGCGGGGGGCTCCTACAATGAGCAGTTCTTC	CASSLGAGGSYNEQFF
few	TRBJ2-1	.	TRBV24-1	TGTGCCACCCCATGCGGAGGTGGCACAACCTATGAGCAGTTCTTC	CATPCGGGTTYEQFF
.	TRBJ1-1	.	TRBV19	TGTGCCAGTAGCCCGGTGATGGCGGGGAACACTGAAGCTTTCTTT	CASSPVMAGNTEAFF
.	TRBJ2-3	.	TRBV3-1/TRBV3-2	TGTGCCAGCAGCCAAGATCCCGCGGGATGGGCCACAGATACGCAGTATTTT	CASSQDPAGWATDTQYF